This T cell receptor (beta chain) was obtained from a study of shared T cell receptors in the human thymus (dated by TCRdb to about 2021). About the study as a whole: The study examined how self-reactive, shared T-cell receptor alpha chains are generated in the human thymus.

Libraries were constructed by the immunoSEQ multiplex PCR assay. TCRdb mirrors the immuneACCESS table, restricted to in-frame sequences. Some clones are absent from its copies; in checked studies, under half trace to an unresolved V gene, and the reason for the others is unknown. The sample has 700,000 to 750,000 clones on record, approximately 85% of them singletons. The ten largest clones represent about 0.0098% of the sample. V was cut back by 4 bases and J by 2 bases, leaving a gap of 18 bases between them. From the germline V gene, CDR1 is SGHDT and CDR2 is YYEEEE. From cysteine to phenylalanine, the CDR3 is 16 amino acids long. Only the CDR3 part of the read is kept: 48 bases, read in frame from the first base. On this clone: There is no known antigen for this receptor. No much larger clone is present one base from it, and per-base qualities are unavailable.

These data were also reused for a study on human thymus T cells. Reported in the second study: In Finland, the donors were immunologically healthy infants who were having open corrective cardiac surgery for congenital heart defects. Thymus tissue was obtained as surgical resects removed during corrective cardiac surgery. Biased V and J gene segment usage appeared to be present in both thymic and peripheral blood repertoires. The related research reported highly overlapping thymic TCR repertoires among unrelated individuals. The study characterized TCR alpha and beta repertoires from fewer than ten infant thymus samples and a few related peripheral blood samples. Donor ages ranging from about 7 to 250 days were recorded, and a handful of male and a couple of female infants were included in the cohort. Thymocytes were released mechanically from tissue and stored at -70 °C as pellets of roughly 9-32 million cells. A QIAsymphony instrument was used to extract genomic DNA from frozen cell pellets. The immunoSEQ multiplex PCR assay was used to amplify the TCRB and TCRAD loci from a standardized amount of quality-controlled genomic DNA. The amplicons covered the V(D)J region and were long enough to include the CDR3 and to identify the V and J genes. Amplicon sequencing was performed on an Illumina platform through the commercial immunoSEQ service. Corrections for primer bias and sequencing errors followed previously described methods, while TCRAD and TCRB definitions were based on the IMGT database. Repertoires were analysed with immunoSEQ Analyzer 3.0 and VDJTools, covering basic statistics, V/J segment usage, diversity estimates, rarefaction and pairwise overlap. Diversity was estimated using the Chao1, ChaoE, Efron-Thisted, Shannon and inverse Simpson indices, and was also estimated on datasets down-sampled to the size of the smallest sample. Repertoire overlap used strict matching of CDR3 nucleotide sequence, V gene and J gene, with Jaccard-based multidimensional scaling clustering. On average, thymus samples gave roughly 800,000 unique TCRB clonotypes, whereas blood samples gave about 84,000.

The chain couples TRBV5-6 to TRBJ1-2; perhaps TRBD1 is the D gene, with 5 bases matching. Sequencing was carried out using thymocytes. The receptor's source is a girl under three years old with a congenital heart defect. Donor details come from another sample of the same person, matched by shared clones. CDR3 sequence: CASSRPTDDVNYGYTF. The DNA is TGTGCCAGCAGCCGGCCGACAGACGATGTAAACTATGGCTACACCTTC. The full variable domain, completed from the reference TRBV5-6 and TRBJ1-2 proteins outside the CDR3, reads DAGVTQSPTHLIKTRGQQVTLRCSPKSGHDTVSWYQQALGQGPQFIFQYYEEEERQRGNFPDRFSGHQFPNYSSELNVNALLLGDSALYLCASSRPTDDVNYGYTFGSGTRLTVV.